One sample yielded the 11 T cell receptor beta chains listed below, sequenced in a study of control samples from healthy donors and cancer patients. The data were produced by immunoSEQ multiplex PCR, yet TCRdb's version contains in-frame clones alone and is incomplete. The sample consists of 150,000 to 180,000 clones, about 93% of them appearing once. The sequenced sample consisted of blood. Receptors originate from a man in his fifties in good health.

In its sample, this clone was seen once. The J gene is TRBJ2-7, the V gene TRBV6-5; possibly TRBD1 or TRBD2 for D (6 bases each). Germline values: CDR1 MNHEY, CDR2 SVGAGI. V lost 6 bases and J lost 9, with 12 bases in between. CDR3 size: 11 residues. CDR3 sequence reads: CASRDGGAQYF. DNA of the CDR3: TGTGCCAGCAGGGACGGGGGCGCGCAGTACTTC.

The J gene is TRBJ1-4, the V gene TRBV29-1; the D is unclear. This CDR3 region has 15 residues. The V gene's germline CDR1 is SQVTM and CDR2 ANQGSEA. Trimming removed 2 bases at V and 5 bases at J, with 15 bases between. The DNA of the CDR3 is TGCAGCGTTGAACCGCCGGGGAGTAAGAATGAAAAACTGTTTTTT. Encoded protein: CSVEPPGSKNEKLFF.

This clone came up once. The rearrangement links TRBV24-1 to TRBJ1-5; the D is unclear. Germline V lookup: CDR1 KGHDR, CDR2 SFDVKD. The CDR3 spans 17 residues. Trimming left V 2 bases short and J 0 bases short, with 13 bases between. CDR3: CATSDSDQRYSNQPQHF. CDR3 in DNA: TGTGCCACCAGTGATTCGGACCAGAGATATAGCAATCAGCCCCAGCATTTT.

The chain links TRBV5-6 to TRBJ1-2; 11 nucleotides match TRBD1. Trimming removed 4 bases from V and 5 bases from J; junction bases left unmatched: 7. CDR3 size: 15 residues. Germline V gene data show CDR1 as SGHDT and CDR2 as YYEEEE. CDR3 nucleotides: TGTGCCAGCAGCCCAGGGACAGGGGGAGGGTATGGCTACACCTTC. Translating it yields CASSPGTGGGYGYTF.

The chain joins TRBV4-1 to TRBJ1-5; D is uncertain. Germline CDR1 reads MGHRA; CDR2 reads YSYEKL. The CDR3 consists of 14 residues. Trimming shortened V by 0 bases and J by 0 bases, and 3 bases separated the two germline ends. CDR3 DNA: TGCGCCAGCAGCCAAGAAGGTAGCAATCAGCCCCAGCATTTT. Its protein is CASSQEGSNQPQHF.

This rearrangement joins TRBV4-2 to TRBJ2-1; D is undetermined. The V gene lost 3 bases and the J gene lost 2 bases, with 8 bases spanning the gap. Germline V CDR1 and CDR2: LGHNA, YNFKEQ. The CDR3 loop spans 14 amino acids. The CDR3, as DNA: TGTGCCAGCAGCCACGGCGCCCCCTACAATGAGCAGTTCTTC. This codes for CASSHGAPYNEQFF.

The CDR3 reads CASGKTSGYNEQFF. The CDR3 DNA reads as TGTGCCAGCGGCAAGACTAGCGGCTACAATGAGCAGTTCTTC. This chain links TRBV7-2 with TRBJ2-1; 9 bases align to TRBD2. The junction had 5 bases not matched to a gene; V was cut back by 8 bases and J by 3 bases. This CDR3 spans 14 amino acids. Germline CDR1 SGHTA, CDR2 FQGNSA.

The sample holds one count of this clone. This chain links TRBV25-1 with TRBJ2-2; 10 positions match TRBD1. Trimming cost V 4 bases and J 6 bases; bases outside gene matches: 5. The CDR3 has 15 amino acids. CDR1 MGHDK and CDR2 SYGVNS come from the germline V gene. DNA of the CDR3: TGTGCCAGCAGTGGGGACAGGGGAGAATCCGGGGAGCTGTTTTTT. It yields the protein CASSGDRGESGELFF.

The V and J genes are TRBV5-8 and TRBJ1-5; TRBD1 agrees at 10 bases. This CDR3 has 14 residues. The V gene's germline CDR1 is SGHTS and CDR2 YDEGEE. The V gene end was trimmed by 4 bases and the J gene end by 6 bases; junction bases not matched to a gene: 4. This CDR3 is CASSRQGAIQPQHF. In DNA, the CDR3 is TGTGCCAGCAGCCGACAGGGGGCAATTCAGCCCCAGCATTTT.

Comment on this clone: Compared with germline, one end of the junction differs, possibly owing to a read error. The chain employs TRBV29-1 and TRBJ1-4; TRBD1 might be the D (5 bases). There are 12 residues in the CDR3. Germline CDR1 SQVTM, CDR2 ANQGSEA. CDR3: CTVSSRGEKLFF. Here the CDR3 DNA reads TGCACCGTTAGTTCCCGGGGGGAAAAACTGTTTTTT.

This CDR3 is CASSSAVETQYF. For the CDR3, the DNA is TGTGCCAGCAGCTCCGCGGTGGAGACCCAGTACTTC. V usage is TRBV7-2 and J usage is TRBJ2-5; D is ambiguous. Germline V gives CDR1 SGHTA, CDR2 FQGNSA. The V end lost 4 bases, the J end lost 5 bases, and 8 bases lay between the germline ends. This CDR3 comprises 12 residues.